Reported below is one T cell receptor beta chain. With 5 bases clipped from V and 7 bases from J, the junction kept 9 bases outside the gene matches. This CDR3 has 17 amino acids. Germline V CDR1 and CDR2: SGHTA, FQGNSA. Recruitment covered about 25 US areas and drew participants whose ages spanned about 18 to 100 years. Assay: immunoSEQ multiplex PCR; the TCRdb copy retains only in-frame clones and omits some. This table holds around 400,000 clones, approximately 93% found once. This sample is drawn from a study of blood T cell repertoires in COVID-19. V usage is TRBV7-2 and J usage is TRBJ1-6; 12 bases align to TRBD1. This TCR was recovered from a middle-aged woman who had been exposed to COVID-19. The specimen was PBMCs or T cells enriched from blood (not recorded which). The CDR3 loop is CASSLQGTGGGNSPLHF. The CDR3 DNA sequence: TGTGCCAGCAGCCTACAAGGGACAGGGGGCGGCAATTCACCCCTCCACTTT.